The next 32 T cell receptor beta chains were all read from a single sample in a study of vaccination and CD4 T cells after COVID-19. No antigens are known for them. Cultured CD4+ T cell DNA underwent sequencing with the Oncomine TCR Beta short-read assay. TCRdb analysed the PCR reads with MiXCR anew, one entry per CDR3 protein. The table has 10,000 to 15,000 distinct CDR3 sequences, about 56% seen once; the top ten hold about an eighth. Noted treatment: roughly ten-day PBMC culture with coronavirus spike peptide pools or control peptides (ViraFEST assay). Sequencing was performed on CD4+ T cells from blood, cultured in vitro. Receptors were obtained from a human donor who had recovered from COVID-19.

V is TRBV27 and J is TRBJ1-5; no clear D. V shed 0 bases and J shed 6 bases, with 12 bases lying between them. The CDR3 has 15 residues. Germline V lookup: CDR1 MNHEY, CDR2 SMNVEV (reference sequence). The CDR3 coding sequence is TGTGCCAGCAGTTTATCGAGCACGTCGGGTCAGCCCCAGCATTTT. It translates to CASSLSSTSGQPQHF.

The rearrangement joins TRBV2 to TRBJ2-5, with D possibly being TRBD1 or TRBD2 (7 bases each). The CDR3 totals 15 residues. CDR1 and CDR2 from the germline V gene are SNHLY and FYNNEI. V was pared by 7 bases and J by 5 bases, with 20 bases between. The CDR3: CASTQQGGPTETQYF. DNA for the CDR3: TGTGCCAGCACCCAGCAGGGGGGGCCCACCGAGACCCAGTACTTC.

This chain links TRBV21-1 with TRBJ1-2; TRBD1 is taken as the D call from the table, unchecked against the DNA. TRBV21-1 is noted as a pseudogene. The CDR3 runs 16 residues. The CDR3 DNA follows: TGTGCCAGCAGCGACCTCCGGGACAGGGGTAACTATGGCTACACCTTC. Its translation is CASSDLRDRGNYGYTF.

The genes are TRBV7-3 and TRBJ2-2; 7 bases fit TRBD2. The CDR3 contains 16 residues. V lost 5 bases, J lost 4 bases, and 10 bases stayed unmatched. CDR1 and CDR2 (germline): SGHTA, FQGTGA. CDR3 protein: CASSPLPGGSTGELFF. CDR3 in DNA: TGTGCCAGCAGCCCTCTTCCGGGCGGGAGCACCGGGGAGCTGTTTTTT.

In this sample, this clonotype turned up a few times. The chain joins TRBV7-9 to TRBJ1-1, with 7 bases that match TRBD1. This CDR3 is built from 15 residues. V lost 4 bases and J lost 7; bases outside the gene matches: 12. In germline, CDR1 is SEHNR, CDR2 FQNEAQ (reference sequence). CDR3 bases: TGTGCCAGCAGCTCCACGGACAGGCCCCGGGGTGAAGCTTTCTTT. This sequence encodes CASSSTDRPRGEAFF. The full variable domain, rest sourced from reference TRBV7-9 and TRBJ1-1, is DTGVSQNPRHKITKRGQNVTFRCDPISEHNRLYWYRQTLGQGPEFLTYFQNEAQLEKSRLLSDRFSAERPKGSFSTLEIQRTEQGDSAMYLCASSSTDRPRGEAFFGQGTRLTVV.

The genes are TRBV6-2 or TRBV6-3 and TRBJ1-2; TRBD1 is a possible D gene (6 bases). This CDR3 has 15 amino acids. The V gene's germline CDR1 is MNHEY and CDR2 SVGEGT. V gave up 6 bases and J gave up 8 bases, with 22 bases separating them. The CDR3 protein is CASSTLGGESNGYTF. The CDR3 nucleotides are TGTGCCAGCAGCACATTGGGGGGCGAGAGTAACGGCTACACCTTC.

This clonotype has just a few counts. The chain couples TRBV7-2 to TRBJ1-1, with unresolved D. Trimming removed 2 bases at V and 5 bases at J, with 9 bases between. The CDR3 sequence is 13 residues long. CDR1 SGHTA and CDR2 FQGNSA come from the germline V gene. The CDR3 loop reads CASSLRGGTEAFF. DNA for the CDR3: TGTGCCAGCAGCTTACGGGGTGGGACTGAAGCTTTCTTT. Full variable domain (rest looked up from reference TRBV7-2 and TRBJ1-1): GAGVSQSPSNKVTEKGKDVELRCDPISGHTALYWYRQSLGQGLEFLIYFQGNSAPDKSGLPSDRFSAERTGGSVSTLTIQRTQQEDSAVYLCASSLRGGTEAFFGQGTRLTVV.

This chain uses TRBV7-3 with TRBJ2-2; D remains ambiguous. Per germline, CDR1 SGHTA and CDR2 FQGTGA. The V gene lost 2 bases and the J gene lost 4 bases, with 8 bases spanning the gap. The CDR3 consists of 14 residues. CDR3 DNA sequence: TGTGCCAGCAGCTTATCCGGGTTCACCGGGGAGCTGTTTTTT. This sequence encodes CASSLSGFTGELFF.

The J gene is TRBJ1-2, the V gene TRBV7-2; D is unresolved. Trimming pared 1 base from V and 8 bases from J, leaving 11 bases between. This CDR3 contains 13 residues. From germline, CDR1 is SGHTA and CDR2 FQGNSA. The CDR3: CASSLGGGLGYTF. Here the CDR3 DNA reads TGTGCCAGCAGCTTAGGGGGAGGGCTAGGCTACACCTTC.

The gene calls are TRBV6-1 and TRBJ1-1; D gene unclear. The CDR3 contains 12 residues. Trimming removed 5 bases from V and 1 base from J, with 5 bases in between. From germline, CDR1 is MNHNS and CDR2 SASEGT. The CDR3 is CASSPQNTEAFF. The DNA for the CDR3 is TGTGCCAGCAGTCCTCAGAACACTGAAGCTTTCTTT.

The V and J genes are TRBV20-1 and TRBJ1-2, with 7 bases that match TRBD1. This CDR3 is built from 12 residues. The germline V gene has CDR1 DFQATT and CDR2 SNEGSKA (reference sequence). Trimming at V came to 5 bases and at J to 4 bases, leaving 4 bases not matched to a gene. The CDR3 reads CSAGQASYGYTF. In DNA form, the CDR3 reads TGCAGTGCTGGACAGGCATCCTATGGCTACACCTTC.

J is TRBJ1-2 and V is TRBV6-1; D is unresolved. This CDR3 has 13 residues. The V gene's germline CDR1 is MNHNS and CDR2 SASEGT. V was trimmed by 6 bases and J by 4 bases, leaving 12 bases between them. The DNA for the CDR3 is TGTGCCAGCAGCCCTCAGTCTTCCTATGGCTACACCTTC. It encodes CASSPQSSYGYTF.

The rearrangement links TRBV6-2 or TRBV6-3 to TRBJ1-1; TRBD1 is a possible D gene (5 bases). V dropped 6 bases and J dropped 4 bases, with 15 bases sitting between them. CDR3 length: 14 residues. Germline-derived CDR1 and CDR2 are MNHEY and SVGEGT. The CDR3 nucleotides are TGTGCCAGCAGCTCAACGGGGGGGGTCACTGAAGCTTTCTTT. It yields the protein CASSSTGGVTEAFF.

This clonotype is large. V is TRBV18 and J is TRBJ1-5; D may be TRBD1 (6 bases). Per germline, CDR1 KGHSH and CDR2 LQKENI. The CDR3 is made up of 13 amino acids. Trimming removed 1 base at V and 6 bases at J, with 7 bases between. This chain's CDR3 is CASSPQGGQPQHF. The CDR3 region has the DNA TGTGCCAGCTCACCACAGGGGGGTCAGCCCCAGCATTTT. Supplemented by reference TRBV18 and TRBJ1-5, the full variable domain reads NAGVMQNPRHLVRRRGQEARLRCSPMKGHSHVYWYRQLPEEGLKFMVYLQKENIIDESGMPKERFSAEFPKEGPSILRIQQVVRGDSAAYFCASSPQGGQPQHFGDGTRLSIL.

This chain connects TRBV7-2 to TRBJ1-6, with D possibly being TRBD1 (5 bases). The V gene lost 4 bases and the J gene lost 6 bases, with 7 bases spanning the gap. CDR1 and CDR2 (germline): SGHTA, FQGNSA. The CDR3 is 13 residues long. The CDR3 bases are TGTGCCAGCAGCTGGCAGGGTAATTCACCCCTCCACTTT. Translating it yields CASSWQGNSPLHF.

This clonotype was seen more than once but under ten times. The CDR3 sequence is CASRDGRVGFF. In DNA form, the CDR3 reads TGTGCCAGTAGGGACGGGAGGGTAGGTTTCTTC. The J gene is TRBJ2-1, the V gene TRBV19; 8 bases fit TRBD2. The CDR3 contains 11 residues. In germline, CDR1 is LNHDA, CDR2 SQIVND (reference sequence). The J segment lost 16 bases and the V segment lost 6 bases, leaving 8 bases of the junction unmatched.

This clonotype has only a few counts. J is TRBJ1-1 and V is TRBV6-5; 7 bases map to TRBD1. The junction had 1 base not matched to a gene; V was cut back by 0 bases and J by 3 bases. CDR1 is MNHEY and CDR2 is SVGAGI in the germline V gene. This CDR3 has 14 residues. The CDR3: CASSYSRGDTEAFF. For the CDR3, the DNA is TGTGCCAGCAGTTACTCCAGGGGGGACACTGAAGCTTTCTTT.

The rearrangement links TRBV7-2 to TRBJ2-7; D may be TRBD1 or TRBD2 (6 bases each). The V end lost 6 bases, the J end lost 4 bases, and 16 bases lay between the germline ends. Germline assignment: CDR1 SGHTA and CDR2 FQGNSA. CDR3 length: 14 residues. The CDR3 is CASSLGGSHYEQYF. CDR3 coding DNA: TGTGCCAGCAGTCTAGGGGGGTCCCATTACGAGCAGTACTTC.

This clonotype was counted a few times. This chain connects TRBV6-1 to TRBJ1-1, with unresolved D. The V end was cut by 8 bases, the J end by 11 bases, with 24 bases between. This CDR3 contains 14 residues. CDR1 and CDR2 (germline): MNHNS, SASEGT. CDR3 region: CASLKEPWRDWAFF. The DNA for the CDR3 is TGTGCCAGCCTAAAAGAGCCCTGGAGGGATTGGGCTTTCTTT.

This clonotype has more than one count but fewer than ten. The CDR3 DNA reads as TGTGCCAGCAGCCAGGCCCTGTATCAGCCCCAGCATTTT. Its translation is CASSQALYQPQHF. V is TRBV7-6 and J is TRBJ1-5; no clear D. Trimming took off 5 bases at V and 5 bases at J, with 10 bases between the two ends. CDR1 and CDR2 (germline): SGHVS, FNYEAQ. The CDR3 consists of 13 residues.

The J gene is TRBJ1-1, the V gene TRBV9, with 8 bases matching TRBD1. The V gene end was trimmed by 3 bases and the J gene end by 2 bases; junction bases not matched to a gene: 6. Germline CDR1 SGDLS, CDR2 YYNGEE. CDR3 size: 15 residues. CDR3 protein: CASSARTGFNTEAFF. The CDR3 DNA sequence: TGTGCCAGCAGCGCCCGGACAGGGTTTAACACTGAAGCTTTCTTT.

The chain has TRBV7-9 and TRBJ2-3; 11 positions agree with TRBD2. V lost 3 bases, J lost 1 base, and 0 bases stayed unmatched. Germline CDR1 and CDR2: SEHNR and FQNEAQ (reference sequence). The CDR3 has 15 residues. As DNA, the CDR3 is TGTGCCAGCAGCTTTAGCGGGGGGGGCACAGATACGCAGTATTTT. It is translated as CASSFSGGGTDTQYF.

The CDR3 is CASSLVQATGELFF. The DNA for the CDR3 is TGTGCCAGCAGTTTAGTACAAGCCACCGGGGAGCTGTTTTTT. The chain couples TRBV28 to TRBJ2-2; D is uncertain. This CDR3 contains 14 residues. Germline-derived CDR1 and CDR2 are MDHEN and SYDVKM. The V end lost 2 bases, the J end lost 4 bases, and 8 bases lay between the germline ends.

This clonotype was seen only a few times. The chain couples TRBV30 to TRBJ1-1; D is ambiguous. Germline values: CDR1 GTSNPN, CDR2 SVGIG (reference sequence). Trimming left V 5 bases short and J 2 bases short, with 12 bases between. The length of the CDR3 is 13 residues. The CDR3 is CAWLRASNTEAFF. In DNA form, the CDR3 reads TGTGCCTGGCTACGGGCCTCAAACACTGAAGCTTTCTTT. Complete variable domain (other parts from reference TRBV30 and TRBJ1-1): SQTIHQWPATLVQPVGSPLSLECTVEGTSNPNLYWYRQAAGRGLQLLFYSVGIGQISSEVPQNLSASRPQDRQFILSSKKLLLSDSGFYLCAWLRASNTEAFFGQGTRLTVV.

The V and J genes are TRBV12-3 or TRBV12-4 and TRBJ1-5; D not resolved. The CDR3 extends over 15 amino acids. The V gene lost 2 bases and the J gene lost 7 bases, with 15 bases spanning the gap. The CDR3 nucleotides are TGTGCCAGCAGTTTAAGGAGCCAGTCGGGACAGCCCCAGCATTTT. Translating it yields CASSLRSQSGQPQHF.

The chain employs TRBV6-5 and TRBJ2-3, with D hard to call. Germline-derived CDR1 and CDR2 are MNHEY and SVGAGI. This CDR3 spans 14 amino acids. V lost 0 bases and J 1 base, leaving 5 bases between the germline ends. Written as DNA, the CDR3 is TGTGCCAGCAGTTACTCCCTCGGCACAGATACGCAGTATTTT. Translation: CASSYSLGTDTQYF.

The V gene is TRBV5-1, the J gene TRBJ2-1; 11 positions match TRBD2. Unmatched junction bases numbered 3, after V lost 3 bases and J lost 1 base. CDR1 is SGHRS and CDR2 is YFSETQ in the germline V gene. CDR3 length: 16 amino acids. CDR3 region: CASSSSSGRSYNEQFF. Written as DNA, the CDR3 is TGCGCCAGCAGCTCCTCTAGCGGGAGGTCCTACAATGAGCAGTTCTTC.

Concerning this clonotype: The junction does not match germline at one end; this may be a read error. V gene TRBV30 combines with J gene TRBJ2-7, with 7 bases fitting TRBD1. The CDR3 covers 14 residues. Looked up from germline, CDR1 is GTSNPN and CDR2 is SVGIG (reference sequence). The chain's CDR3 is CAWSRDSMSYEQYF. The CDR3 DNA is TGTGCGTGGAGTAGGGACAGTATGTCCTACGAGCAGTACTTC.

The chain combines TRBV15 with TRBJ1-2; perhaps TRBD1 as D (5 bases). Germline V lookup: CDR1 LNHNV, CDR2 YYDKDF (reference sequence). The CDR3 has 12 amino acids. The V end was cut by 6 bases, the J end by 7 bases, with 12 bases between. The CDR3 sequence: CATSWGVGGYTF. CDR3 sequence (DNA): TGTGCCACCAGTTGGGGGGTCGGTGGCTACACCTTC.

This clonotype showed up just a few times. The V and J genes are TRBV7-3 and TRBJ1-1; perhaps TRBD1 as D (6 bases). The V end lost 4 bases, the J end lost 1 base, and 13 bases lay between the germline ends. There are 15 residues in the CDR3. Germline CDR1 reads SGHTA; CDR2 reads FQGTGA. DNA for the CDR3: TGTGCCAGCAGCTCCGCCCCAGGGGCGAACACTGAAGCTTTCTTT. It codes for CASSSAPGANTEAFF.

By proportion, this clonotype is medium-sized (0.01 to 0.1%). The chain joins TRBV7-8 to TRBJ1-2; TRBD1 agrees at 7 bases. Trimming cost V 7 bases and J 5 bases; bases outside gene matches: 10. Germline V gives CDR1 SGHVS, CDR2 FQNEAQ. This CDR3 comprises 14 residues. CDR3 protein: CASTQREGAYGYTF. CDR3 bases: TGTGCCAGCACCCAGAGGGAGGGGGCTTATGGCTACACCTTC.

J is TRBJ1-1 and V is TRBV6-2 or TRBV6-3; 7 bases agree with TRBD1. The length of the CDR3 is 15 residues. Trimming removed 2 bases from V and 0 bases from J; junction bases left unmatched: 3. The germline V gene encodes CDR1 MNHEY and CDR2 SVGEGT. The CDR3 protein is CASSYDRAMNTEAFF. The CDR3 DNA reads as TGTGCCAGCAGTTACGACAGGGCTATGAACACTGAAGCTTTCTTT.